This TCR beta chain was sequenced during a study of shared clonotypes between healthy human individuals. CDR1 and CDR2 (germline): SGHDN, FVKESK. The CDR3 sequence is 16 residues long. The V and J ends lost 1 base and 6 bases respectively, with 18 bases between them. As defined, naive CD8 cells were CD45RO-negative and positively selected for CCR7, with terminally differentiated effector memory CD45RA+ cells excluded. On sorted subsets, replicate PCRs used about 180 ng DNA, or about 30,000 T cell genomes. Sequenced by immunoSEQ multiplex PCR; TCRdb stores in-frame clones only, minus some. The table shows about 2 million clones, with roughly 95% occurring only once.

Sequenced input: naive CD8+ T cells sorted from blood. The source is a young man in good health. The chain uses TRBV14 and TRBJ1-1; tentative D call: TRBD1 (6 bases). The CDR3 is CASSQGRLSPGAEAFF. The CDR3, as DNA: TGTGCCAGCAGCCAAGGCCGCCTTTCCCCAGGGGCTGAAGCTTTCTTT.